These T cell receptor beta chains were read from a single sample in a study of blood T cells in healthy people across ages. MiXCR, run by TCRdb on the 5' RACE reads, gives a single entry per CDR3 protein. The table shows 780,000 or so distinct CDR3 sequences, with 56% occurring only once. The sequencing sample was made of blood. These receptors all stem from a man aged 35 to 55 in good health. Each CDR3 is given with its conserved first and last residue. The D gene is left open where the match is weak. Clone sizes are given selectively: once, few, many, or a class where the clone is expanded.

v_call: TRBV27; clone_size: NA; d_call: TRBD1; j_call: TRBJ1-1; cdr3_nt: TGTGCCAGCAGTTTATCGAGAAACCGACAGGGAAGTACTGAAGCTTTCTTT; cdr3_aa: CASSLSRNRQGSTEAFF
v_call: TRBV24-1; clone_size: NA; d_call: TRBD1; j_call: TRBJ1-2; cdr3_nt: TGTGCCACCAGTGACATGACAGGGGGTGCCACCCACCCCTACTATGGCTACACCTTC; cdr3_aa: CATSDMTGGATHPYYGYTF
v_call: TRBV29-1; clone_size: many; d_call: TRBD2; j_call: TRBJ2-7; cdr3_nt: TGCAGCGTTGCTACTAGCGGGGGAACCTACTACGAGCAGTACTTC; cdr3_aa: CSVATSGGTYYEQYF
v_call: TRBV27; clone_size: once; d_call: TRBD1; j_call: TRBJ1-2; cdr3_nt: TGTGCCAGCAATTTACTTCCAGGGGGCTCTAACTATGGCTACACCTTC; cdr3_aa: CASNLLPGGSNYGYTF
v_call: TRBV28; clone_size: NA; d_call: NA; j_call: TRBJ2-7; cdr3_nt: TGTGCCAGCAGTTTAGCGGGTCCGGGCTCCTACGAGCAGTACTTC; cdr3_aa: CASSLAGPGSYEQYF
v_call: TRBV6-4; clone_size: NA; d_call: NA; j_call: TRBJ2-1; cdr3_nt: TGTGCCAGCAGTGACCGGCTCCTGGACAGTTACAATGAGCAGTTCTTC; cdr3_aa: CASSDRLLDSYNEQFF
v_call: TRBV5-1; clone_size: NA; d_call: NA; j_call: TRBJ2-1; cdr3_nt: TGCGCCAGCAGCTCTTCAGGGCGAACGGTAGATGAGCAGTTCTTC; cdr3_aa: CASSSSGRTVDEQFF
v_call: TRBV6-6; clone_size: NA; d_call: TRBD1; j_call: TRBJ2-3; cdr3_nt: TGTGCCAGCAGTTACCCAGGGGGCGGCACAGATACGCAGTATTTT; cdr3_aa: CASSYPGGGTDTQYF
v_call: TRBV29-1; clone_size: many; d_call: NA; j_call: TRBJ2-7; cdr3_nt: TGCAGCGTTGTACGCCAGGGGTCATACGAGCAGTACTTC; cdr3_aa: CSVVRQGSYEQYF
v_call: TRBV20-1; clone_size: NA; d_call: NA; j_call: TRBJ2-1; cdr3_nt: TGCAGTGCCTCCCCCCCAGGTATGACCTACAATGAGCAGTTCTTC; cdr3_aa: CSASPPGMTYNEQFF
v_call: TRBV25-1; clone_size: NA; d_call: TRBD2; j_call: TRBJ2-2; cdr3_nt: TGTGCCAGCAGTGAATATTTGGGGGGGACCACCGGGGAGCTGTTTTTT; cdr3_aa: CASSEYLGGTTGELFF
v_call: TRBV20-1; clone_size: NA; d_call: NA; j_call: TRBJ2-1; cdr3_nt: TGCAGTGCTCTCGCGGCGCCCCTAGGTGAGCAGTTCTTC; cdr3_aa: CSALAAPLGEQFF
v_call: TRBV4-3; clone_size: few; d_call: NA; j_call: TRBJ2-7; cdr3_nt: TGCGCCAGCAGCCAAGGATCGGTTCTTGTGGGTTCCCACGAGCAGTACTTC; cdr3_aa: CASSQGSVLVGSHEQYF
v_call: TRBV9; clone_size: once; d_call: NA; j_call: TRBJ1-1; cdr3_nt: TGTGCCAGCAGCGTACACCCTGGCGGGGACACTGAAGCTTTCTTT; cdr3_aa: CASSVHPGGDTEAFF
v_call: TRBV27; clone_size: once; d_call: NA; j_call: TRBJ2-5; cdr3_nt: TGTGCCAGCAGTTTGGATGGCAGGGCGAGCGAGACCCAGTACTTC; cdr3_aa: CASSLDGRASETQYF
v_call: TRBV5-4; clone_size: NA; d_call: NA; j_call: TRBJ1-2; cdr3_nt: TGTGCCAGCAGCTCTGGATCCGGCTACACCTTC; cdr3_aa: CASSSGSGYTF
v_call: TRBV4-3; clone_size: few; d_call: TRBD1; j_call: TRBJ2-1; cdr3_nt: TGCGCCAGCAGCCACTGGGGTGGACAGGGCTTTTCGAGCTCCTACAATGAGCAGTTCTTC; cdr3_aa: CASSHWGGQGFSSSYNEQFF
v_call: TRBV6-2/TRBV6-3; clone_size: NA; d_call: NA; j_call: TRBJ1-4; cdr3_nt: TGTGCCAGCAGTTACAGACCCGGAGACGCAGAAAAACTGTTTTTT; cdr3_aa: CASSYRPGDAEKLFF
v_call: TRBV6-5; clone_size: NA; d_call: NA; j_call: TRBJ1-2; cdr3_nt: TGTGCCAGCAGTTACTCGTCGAGAGACTATGGCTACACCTTC; cdr3_aa: CASSYSSRDYGYTF
v_call: TRBV4-3; clone_size: NA; d_call: TRBD2; j_call: TRBJ2-7; cdr3_nt: TGCGCCAGCAGCCAGGCCGTTAGCGGGAGGGCTTACGAGCAGTACTTC; cdr3_aa: CASSQAVSGRAYEQYF
v_call: TRBV6-2/TRBV6-3; clone_size: NA; d_call: TRBD2; j_call: TRBJ2-3; cdr3_nt: TGTGCCAGCAGTTATGATCGCGGGAGGGCCTGGGACACAGATACGCAGTATTTT; cdr3_aa: CASSYDRGRAWDTDTQYF
v_call: TRBV6-1; clone_size: NA; d_call: NA; j_call: TRBJ1-1; cdr3_nt: TGTGCCAGCAGTGAAATGGAGGAGTACACTGAAGCTTTCTTT; cdr3_aa: CASSEMEEYTEAFF
v_call: TRBV28; clone_size: once; d_call: TRBD2; j_call: TRBJ2-1; cdr3_nt: TGTGCCAGCAGTACTACTAGCGGGAGGGCCCATGAGCAGTTCTTC; cdr3_aa: CASSTTSGRAHEQFF
v_call: TRBV7-8; clone_size: once; d_call: NA; j_call: TRBJ2-7; cdr3_nt: TGTGCCAGCAGCCCCCTTCCCCGATCCTACGAGCAGTACTTC; cdr3_aa: CASSPLPRSYEQYF
v_call: TRBV7-8; clone_size: NA; d_call: NA; j_call: TRBJ2-7; cdr3_nt: TGTGCCAGCAGCGCCGGACGGAGCCAGGACGAGCAGTACTTC; cdr3_aa: CASSAGRSQDEQYF
v_call: TRBV4-3; clone_size: NA; d_call: TRBD2; j_call: TRBJ2-5; cdr3_nt: TGCGCCAGCAGCCAAGAGGGACTAGCGTGGGAGACCCAGTACTTC; cdr3_aa: CASSQEGLAWETQYF
v_call: TRBV18; clone_size: once; d_call: NA; j_call: TRBJ2-5; cdr3_nt: TGTGCCAGCTCACCGCGGGCAGGGAGCCAAGAGACCCAGTACTTC; cdr3_aa: CASSPRAGSQETQYF
v_call: TRBV9; clone_size: NA; d_call: TRBD2; j_call: TRBJ2-7; cdr3_nt: TGTGCCAGCAGCGAGTCGGGAGGGACCTACGAGCAGTACTTC; cdr3_aa: CASSESGGTYEQYF
v_call: TRBV20-1; clone_size: NA; d_call: NA; j_call: TRBJ1-2; cdr3_nt: TGCAGTGCTAGAGTGGCTTCATCCCCCCTCTATGGCTACACCTTC; cdr3_aa: CSARVASSPLYGYTF
v_call: TRBV20-1; clone_size: few; d_call: TRBD2; j_call: TRBJ2-7; cdr3_nt: TGCAGTGCTAGCCCGCTCCCGGGACTAGCGGGAGCGCCGTCGGTCTACGAGCAGTACTTC; cdr3_aa: CSASPLPGLAGAPSVYEQYF
v_call: TRBV12-3/TRBV12-4; clone_size: NA; d_call: NA; j_call: TRBJ2-7; cdr3_nt: TGTGCCTCGAGGCCTTCCCAGAGCTACGAGCAGTACTTC; cdr3_aa: CASRPSQSYEQYF
v_call: TRBV29-1; clone_size: NA; d_call: NA; j_call: TRBJ1-3; cdr3_nt: TGCAGCGCGGTGAGGGGGTCTGGAAACACCATATATTTT; cdr3_aa: CSAVRGSGNTIYF
v_call: TRBV14; clone_size: NA; d_call: NA; j_call: TRBJ1-2; cdr3_nt: TGTGCCAGCAGCCCAGGACGGACCCGTGGCTACACCTTC; cdr3_aa: CASSPGRTRGYTF
v_call: TRBV27; clone_size: NA; d_call: NA; j_call: TRBJ2-7; cdr3_nt: TGTGCCAGCAGTTACGGGACAAGAAACGAGCAGTACTTC; cdr3_aa: CASSYGTRNEQYF
v_call: TRBV9; clone_size: few; d_call: NA; j_call: TRBJ2-5; cdr3_nt: TGTGCCAGCAGCGTAGTTGGCCAAGAGACCCAGTACTTC; cdr3_aa: CASSVVGQETQYF
v_call: TRBV12-3/TRBV12-4; clone_size: few; d_call: NA; j_call: TRBJ2-3; cdr3_nt: TGTGCCAACAGACTGAGTAGCGATACGCAGTATTTT; cdr3_aa: CANRLSSDTQYF
v_call: TRBV28; clone_size: NA; d_call: TRBD1; j_call: TRBJ1-2; cdr3_nt: TGTGCCAGCGCCGTACAAGGGGGCGCCGAGGGCTACACCTTC; cdr3_aa: CASAVQGGAEGYTF
v_call: TRBV20-1; clone_size: few; d_call: TRBD2; j_call: TRBJ2-5; cdr3_nt: TGCAGTGCTAGCGGGGGGAAAGAGACCCAGTACTTC; cdr3_aa: CSASGGKETQYF
v_call: TRBV12-3/TRBV12-4; clone_size: NA; d_call: NA; j_call: TRBJ1-5; cdr3_nt: TGTGCCAGCAGTTTGCAACAGGGAAGCAATCAGCCCCAGCATTTT; cdr3_aa: CASSLQQGSNQPQHF
v_call: TRBV3-1; clone_size: NA; d_call: NA; j_call: TRBJ2-7; cdr3_nt: TGTGCCAGCAGCCAAGGGGGCCTAGGAGGCGACGAGCAGTACTTC; cdr3_aa: CASSQGGLGGDEQYF
v_call: TRBV7-2; clone_size: few; d_call: NA; j_call: TRBJ2-7; cdr3_nt: TGTGCCAGCAGCTTAGCGGGGGGGCGGGGCCTCCTTCTAAGCACCTACGAGCAGTACTTC; cdr3_aa: CASSLAGGRGLLLSTYEQYF
v_call: TRBV12-3/TRBV12-4; clone_size: NA; d_call: TRBD1; j_call: TRBJ2-7; cdr3_nt: TGTGCCAGCAGTACTGGGACAGGGGGGTACTTC; cdr3_aa: CASSTGTGGYF
v_call: TRBV6-6; clone_size: few; d_call: NA; j_call: TRBJ2-1; cdr3_nt: TGTGCCAGCAGTTTGTACAGGGCTACGTTCTTC; cdr3_aa: CASSLYRATFF
v_call: TRBV20-1; clone_size: NA; d_call: NA; j_call: TRBJ1-5; cdr3_nt: TGCAGTGCTAAGGGACCTTTCTTGGGAAATCAGCCCCAGCATTTT; cdr3_aa: CSAKGPFLGNQPQHF
v_call: TRBV21-1; clone_size: NA; d_call: NA; j_call: TRBJ2-7; cdr3_nt: TGTGCCAGCAGTAGGAGCGGGAGGGCATCCTACGAGCAGTACTTC; cdr3_aa: CASSRSGRASYEQYF